This record concerns one T cell receptor (beta chain) sequence. Here immunoSEQ multiplex PCR was the method, and the copy in TCRdb shows in-frame clones only, minus some. The sample consists of around 63,000 clones, roughly 84% of them appearing once. The record originates from a study of blood T cell repertoires in COVID-19. Study-wide context: Samples representing acute and convalescent COVID-19 were sourced from the United States, Italy and Spain.

Germline V gene sequence: CDR1 LNHDA, CDR2 SQIVND (reference sequence). The CDR3 consists of 14 residues. Trimming took 7 bases from V and 8 from J, leaving 20 bases between them. The receptor was derived from a man in his sixties with COVID-19, enrolled during active disease. Sequencing was done on a sample of peripheral blood. The chain is built from TRBV19 and TRBJ1-1; possible D gene TRBD1, 6 bases. The CDR3 is CASTPTGGVSEAFF. The CDR3 DNA reads TGTGCCAGTACCCCGACAGGTGGGGTCAGCGAAGCTTTCTTT.